Listed below are T cell receptor beta chains from one sample, sequenced in a study of memory CD4+ T cells and cytomegalovirus serostatus. Sequencing used immunoSEQ multiplex PCR; TCRdb keeps in-frame clones, though not all of them. The sample holds approximately 60,000 clones, roughly 81% seen once. Sequenced sample: memory CD4+ T cells from blood. These receptors all come from an adult in good health and CMV-seronegative. Each CDR3 is given with its conserved first and last residue. A D gene is named only where the DNA matches it firmly. The size field is filled for only some rows; it gives once, few, many or a size class.

j_call d_call clone_size v_call cdr3_nt cdr3_aa
TRBJ1-2 TRBD1 . TRBV5-6 TGTGCCAGCAGCTGGAGACGGACAGGAAACTATGGCTACACCTTC CASSWRRTGNYGYTF
TRBJ1-2 . . TRBV30 TGTGCCTGGAGTTGGGGGGGTGAGAAAGGCTACACCTTC CAWSWGGEKGYTF
TRBJ1-4 TRBD1 . TRBV19 TGTGCCAGTTCCCGACAGGGACAAGCTTATAATGAAAAACTGTTTTTT CASSRQGQAYNEKLFF
TRBJ1-3 TRBD1 . TRBV2 TGTGCCAGCAGCGTGGGACAGGGAACTGGAAACACCATATATTTT CASSVGQGTGNTIYF
TRBJ2-1 . . TRBV30 TGTGCCTGGAAACAGCCTAGCAGGCCCCTCGCTGAGCAGTTCTTC CAWKQPSRPLAEQFF
TRBJ2-6 . once TRBV9 TGTGCCAGCAGCGAAAGGGGAGGTGGGGCCAACGTCCTGACTTTC CASSERGGGANVLTF
TRBJ2-1 TRBD1 once TRBV25-1 TGTGCCAGCAGTGAATACGGGACAGGGACGAATGAGCAGTTCTTC CASSEYGTGTNEQFF
TRBJ1-2 . . TRBV12-5 TGTGCTAGTGGTGAGAACTATGGCTACACCTTC CASGENYGYTF
TRBJ2-1 . . TRBV7-6 TGTGCCAGCAGCTTACGGTCAGGGGGGAATACTAATGAGCAGTTCTTC CASSLRSGGNTNEQFF
TRBJ2-7 . . TRBV7-2 TGTGCCAGCAGCCCCGGGGGTGGGCAAGGAGAGCAGTACTTC CASSPGGGQGEQYF
TRBJ2-2 . . TRBV5-1 TGCGCCAGCAGCCCGCGAACAGGTGATCTTGGGGAGCTGTTTTTT CASSPRTGDLGELFF
TRBJ2-7 TRBD2 . TRBV18 TGTGCCAGCTCACCTCCCAGCGGGAACTACGAGCAGTACTTC CASSPPSGNYEQYF
TRBJ1-1 . . TRBV28 TGTGCCAGCAACAGTGACGGCATGAACACTGAAGCTTTCTTT CASNSDGMNTEAFF
TRBJ2-6 TRBD1 . TRBV5-1 TGCGCCAGCAGTTGGACGGGACAGGGGGCTTATGGGGCCAACGTCCTGACTTTC CASSWTGQGAYGANVLTF
TRBJ2-1 TRBD2 . TRBV5-4 TGTGCCAGCAGCTTAGCGGGAGGGGGCTACAATGAGCAGTTCTTC CASSLAGGGYNEQFF
TRBJ1-2 . . TRBV7-9 TGTGCCAGCAGCTTAGGAGGGCTCGGTGGCTACACCTTC CASSLGGLGGYTF
TRBJ1-2 TRBD1 . TRBV18 TGTGCCAGCTCAGACTGGACAGGGGGGTTGAATGGCTACACCTTC CASSDWTGGLNGYTF
TRBJ2-6 TRBD2 . TRBV13 TGTGCCAGCAGCTTGGGGGGGAGGGCCACCGGGGCCAACGTCCTGACTTTC CASSLGGRATGANVLTF
TRBJ2-7 . few TRBV11-2 TGTGCCAGCAGCTACCGAGGACGGGGGTTTGGCGAGCAGTACTTC CASSYRGRGFGEQYF
TRBJ2-3 TRBD2 . TRBV7-9 TGTGCCAGCAGCCTGCCTCCTCGACTGAGCGGGAGAGTAGGTACGCAGTATTTT CASSLPPRLSGRVGTQYF
TRBJ1-3 TRBD1 . TRBV13 TGTGCCAGCAGCTCTACTACAGGGGCCAGAAACACCATATATTTT CASSSTTGARNTIYF
TRBJ2-4 TRBD1 . TRBV29-1 TGCAGCGTGGGACAGGGAAATAACATTCAGTACTTC CSVGQGNNIQYF
TRBJ1-2 . once TRBV14 TGTGCCAGCAGCCAAGATCTGGGACTTAGGGGCTATGGCTACACCTTC CASSQDLGLRGYGYTF
TRBJ2-1 . once TRBV5-1 TGCGCCAGCAGCTTGAGTCAGGGGAACTGGAATGAGCAGTTCTTC CASSLSQGNWNEQFF
TRBJ2-7 . . TRBV19 TGTGCCAGTAGTATTATGGGACCCCCTAGCCCCTACGAGCAGTACTTC CASSIMGPPSPYEQYF
TRBJ2-2 TRBD2 few TRBV7-9 TGTGCCAGCAGCTTCACTAGCGGGAGATTGGGGGAGCTGTTTTTT CASSFTSGRLGELFF
TRBJ1-4 . . TRBV2 TGTGCCAGCACTTTAATCCCGGTTTCAGAGGGTAATGAAAAACTGTTTTTT CASTLIPVSEGNEKLFF